Given below is one T cell receptor beta chain in context. PCR was performed using 60 Vbeta and 13 Jbeta primers. The assay was immunoSEQ multiplex PCR, and TCRdb's table has in-frame clones only and misses some. The sample lists 95,000 to 100,000 clones; approximately 89% were seen once. These data are taken from a study of cytomegalovirus exposure and HLA in healthy donors. The V end was cut by 5 bases, the J end by 1 base, with 12 bases between. The CDR3 has 15 amino acids. The germline V gene encodes CDR1 MNHNY and CDR2 SVGAGI (reference sequence). Sample: PBMCs. The source of this sequence is a man younger than 40 in good health and CMV-seronegative. The chain has TRBV6-6 and TRBJ1-5; no firm D call. This CDR3 reads CASSTVTVSNQPQHF. DNA for the CDR3: TGTGCCAGCAGTACAGTTACTGTAAGCAATCAGCCCCAGCATTTT.